Each of the 22 T cell receptor beta chains below was sequenced from the same sample in a study of cytomegalovirus exposure and HLA in healthy donors. PCR involved 60 Vbeta and 13 Jbeta primers. Only in-frame clones appear in the TCRdb table, and some are missing; sequencing was by immunoSEQ multiplex PCR. In total, the table holds about 130,000 clones. The material sequenced was PBMCs. These receptors were obtained from a man aged 18 to 30 in good health and CMV-seronegative.

V is TRBV25-1 and J is TRBJ1-2, with D possibly matching TRBD1 (6 bases). V was clipped by 2 bases and J by 4 bases, with 14 bases between them. This CDR3 comprises 15 residues. From germline, CDR1 is MGHDK and CDR2 SYGVNS. This chain's CDR3 is CASSEPGRDTYGYTF. The CDR3 coding sequence is TGTGCCAGCAGTGAACCTGGCAGGGACACCTATGGCTACACCTTC.

The V gene is TRBV10-1, the J gene TRBJ1-1; D is unresolved. V was shortened by 1 base and J by 4 bases, with 22 bases between the two germline ends. This CDR3 comprises 18 residues. The germline CDR1 and CDR2 sequences are WNHNN and SYGVQD (reference sequence). The DNA for the CDR3 is TGCGCCAGCAGTGAGTATTCAGTACAGCCAAGCGGTTCCACTGAAGCTTTCTTT. This encodes CASSEYSVQPSGSTEAFF.

The chain employs TRBV9 and TRBJ1-2; 7 bases line up with TRBD1. The germline V gene encodes CDR1 SGDLS and CDR2 YYNGEE. The length of the CDR3 is 19 residues. V shed 4 bases, J shed 0 bases, and the junction held 18 bases outside the gene matches. The CDR3 DNA sequence: TGTGCCAGCAGCCCGAGAACCAGGGGGGCAGGGCTATCTAACTATGGCTACACCTTC. Encoded protein: CASSPRTRGAGLSNYGYTF.

The V call is TRBV5-1, the J call TRBJ2-3; 9 bases match TRBD1. The J segment lost 0 bases and the V segment lost 1 base, leaving 12 bases of the junction unmatched. CDR3 length: 19 amino acids. Germline V gene sequence: CDR1 SGHRS, CDR2 YFSETQ. The CDR3 region has the DNA TGCGCCAGCAGCTTGCCCCATCAACGGACAGGGGCCAGCACAGATACGCAGTATTTT. Residues: CASSLPHQRTGASTDTQYF.

The gene calls are TRBV5-1 and TRBJ1-1; D not certain. The V gene's germline CDR1 is SGHRS and CDR2 YFSETQ. Trimming shortened V by 4 bases and J by 0 bases, and 10 bases separated the two germline ends. The CDR3 spans 14 residues. CDR3 residues: CASSPRQVNTEAFF. The CDR3 bases are TGCGCCAGCAGCCCACGACAAGTGAACACTGAAGCTTTCTTT.

This chain links TRBV5-1 with TRBJ1-2, with unresolved D. The CDR3 is made up of 12 amino acids. V gave up 7 bases and J gave up 7 bases, with 14 bases separating them. The germline gives CDR1 SGHRS, CDR2 YFSETQ. The CDR3 protein is CASFDQRSGYTF. CDR3 DNA: TGCGCCAGCTTCGACCAGCGTAGTGGCTACACCTTC.

Concerning this clone: Distinct nucleotide sequences in the sample also encode this CDR3. The chain joins TRBV5-1 to TRBJ2-7, with D maybe TRBD2 (6 bases). In germline, CDR1 is SGHRS, CDR2 YFSETQ. This CDR3 contains 14 residues. The ends were cut back, 0 bases at V and 2 bases at J, with 9 bases in the middle. Here the CDR3 reads CASSLAGGAYEQYF. The CDR3 DNA follows: TGCGCCAGCAGCTTGGCCGGGGGAGCCTACGAGCAGTACTTC. The full variable domain, in which reference TRBV5-1 and TRBJ2-7 provide the parts outside the CDR3, is KAGVTQTPRYLIKTRGQQVTLSCSPISGHRSVSWYQQTPGQGLQFLFEYFSETQRNKGNFPGRFSGRQFSNSRSEMNVSTLELGDSALYLCASSLAGGAYEQYFGPGTRLTVT.

The chain couples TRBV29-1 to TRBJ1-1, with D perhaps matching TRBD1 (5 bases). The CDR3 sequence is 14 residues long. Trimming pared 0 bases from V and 0 bases from J, leaving 8 bases between. In germline, CDR1 is SQVTM, CDR2 ANQGSEA. The CDR3 sequence is CSVEDRDLNTEAFF. CDR3 nucleotides: TGCAGCGTTGAAGATCGGGACTTGAACACTGAAGCTTTCTTT.

This chain uses TRBV27 with TRBJ2-1; 7 bases agree with TRBD1. Germline loops: CDR1 MNHEY, CDR2 SMNVEV (reference sequence). J lost 0 bases, V lost 4 bases, and 6 bases had no gene match. The length of the CDR3 is 16 residues. The CDR3 here is CASSSSGQLSYNEQFF. In DNA, the CDR3 is TGTGCCAGCAGTTCCTCGGGACAGCTCTCCTACAATGAGCAGTTCTTC.

The chain carries TRBV5-1 and TRBJ2-7, with a possible D match to TRBD1 (7 bases). Trimming stripped 3 bases from V and 0 bases from J, with 10 bases between. CDR1 SGHRS and CDR2 YFSETQ come from the germline V gene. CDR3 length: 14 residues. The CDR3 loop reads CASSYRGGSYEQYF. The CDR3 DNA is TGCGCCAGCAGCTACAGGGGAGGCTCCTACGAGCAGTACTTC.

This chain connects TRBV6-5 to TRBJ2-1; the D gene is possibly TRBD2 (5 bases). The CDR3 is 13 amino acids. CDR1 MNHEY and CDR2 SVGAGI come from the germline V gene. The V end lost 2 bases, the J end lost 7 bases, and 9 bases lay between the germline ends. In nucleotides, the CDR3 is TGTGCCAGCAGTTACCTATCGGGGAATGAGCAGTTCTTC. Protein: CASSYLSGNEQFF.

The chain couples TRBV6-5 to TRBJ1-2; 10 nucleotides align to TRBD1. V lost 5 bases to trimming and J lost 8 bases; unmatched junction nucleotides: 5. Germline V lookup: CDR1 MNHEY, CDR2 SVGAGI. This CDR3 comprises 13 residues. CDR3 bases: TGTGCCAGCAGTCGAGACAGGGGGCTGGGCTACACCTTC. Residues: CASSRDRGLGYTF.

The chain combines TRBV19 with TRBJ2-1; D is unresolved. CDR1 and CDR2 from the germline V gene are LNHDA and SQIVND (reference sequence). Trimming removed 1 base from V and 6 bases from J, with 7 bases in between. The CDR3 contains 13 residues. DNA for the CDR3: TGTGCCAGTAGTATAGTCCAGTCCAATGAGCAGTTCTTC. It encodes CASSIVQSNEQFF.

Here the CDR3 reads CASPRLGATSYEQYF. The CDR3 nucleotides read TGTGCCAGCCCCCGCCTAGGGGCAACCTCCTACGAGCAGTACTTC. The V gene is TRBV5-6, the J gene TRBJ2-7, with D possibly being TRBD1 (5 bases). Germline V gene data show CDR1 as SGHDT and CDR2 as YYEEEE. The CDR3 has 15 amino acids. Trimming removed 7 bases at V and 0 bases at J, with 17 bases between.

The V call is TRBV5-6, the J call TRBJ2-6; TRBD1 agrees at 8 bases. The V segment lost 3 bases and the J segment 2 bases; nucleotides outside the gene matches: 1. In germline, CDR1 is SGHDT, CDR2 YYEEEE. The CDR3 has 15 residues. The CDR3 region has the DNA TGTGCCAGCAGCTACAGGGGGACTGGGGCCAACGTCCTGACTTTC. Translated, it gives CASSYRGTGANVLTF.

The rearrangement links TRBV4-1 to TRBJ2-4; 8 positions match TRBD2. V gave up 1 base and J gave up 0 bases; unmatched junction bases: 11. This CDR3 has 19 residues. In germline, CDR1 is MGHRA, CDR2 YSYEKL. The CDR3 spells CASSQGHSGSALAKNIQYF. CDR3 nucleotides: TGCGCCAGCAGCCAAGGGCACAGCGGGAGCGCGTTAGCCAAAAACATTCAGTACTTC.

The rearrangement links TRBV9 to TRBJ1-1, with 7 nucleotides matching TRBD1. With 4 bases clipped from V and 11 bases from J, the junction kept 14 bases outside the gene matches. The CDR3 is 14 residues long. Germline CDR1 is SGDLS and CDR2 is YYNGEE. CDR3 residues: CASSPHAMGTEAFF. Written as DNA, the CDR3 is TGTGCCAGCAGCCCCCACGCGATGGGGACAGAGGCTTTCTTT.

This chain joins TRBV5-1 and TRBJ2-2; D possibly corresponds to TRBD1 (6 bases). The CDR3 is 15 amino acids. Trimming stripped 5 bases from V and 3 bases from J, with 14 bases between. CDR1 and CDR2 from the germline V gene are SGHRS and YFSETQ. CDR3 loop: CASRGAVSDTGELFF. The CDR3, as DNA: TGCGCCAGCAGGGGGGCGGTCTCGGACACCGGGGAGCTGTTTTTT.

As to this clone: The CDR3 end shows no conserved phenylalanine or tryptophan, and so a read error is likely. The J gene is TRBJ1-2, the V gene TRBV30; a possible D gene is TRBD1 (5 bases). The V and J ends lost 4 bases and 8 bases respectively, with 17 bases between them. The CDR3 has 13 amino acids. Per the germline V gene, CDR1 is GTSNPN and CDR2 is SVGIG (reference sequence). The DNA of the CDR3 is TGTGCCTGGATTCCCGGAAGGGGTTGGGGCTACACCCTC. It encodes CAWIPGRGWGYTL.

The chain links TRBV10-1 to TRBJ2-1, with 12 bases fitting TRBD2. The trim removed 5 bases at V and 6 bases at J, leaving 5 bases unmatched. Per germline, CDR1 WNHNN and CDR2 SYGVQD (reference sequence). There are 15 residues in the CDR3. CDR3 sequence (DNA): TGCGCCAGCAGTCGACTAGCGGGGGAGCCCAATGAGCAGTTCTTC. Translation gives CASSRLAGEPNEQFF.

J is TRBJ2-1 and V is TRBV19; D is possibly TRBD1 (6 bases). Germline V gene lookup returns CDR1 LNHDA and CDR2 SQIVND (reference sequence). The CDR3 is 15 amino acids. V was cut by 10 bases and J by 1 base, with 17 bases left in between. The CDR3 reads CATKTTGLSYNEQFF. CDR3 DNA: TGTGCCACTAAAACCACAGGGCTTTCCTACAATGAGCAGTTCTTC.

The rearrangement links TRBV28 to TRBJ2-7, with D tentatively TRBD1 (6 bases). Germline V gives CDR1 MDHEN, CDR2 SYDVKM. The V end was cut by 7 bases, the J end by 3 bases, with 16 bases between. This CDR3 comprises 14 residues. CDR3 region: CASIPNRAYYEQYF. For the CDR3, the DNA is TGTGCCAGCATTCCCAACAGGGCCTACTACGAGCAGTACTTC.